This is a list of T cell receptor beta chains from one sample in a study of Ad26.COV2.S vaccination and SARS-CoV-2 variants. Produced via immunoSEQ multiplex PCR; TCRdb's table is partial and in-frame only. The data show around 400,000 clones, around four fifths seen once. This specimen was peripheral blood, taken in a trial of Ad26.COV2.S vaccine versus placebo. All receptors derive from a person aged 18-65 years who received the Ad26.COV2.S COVID-19 vaccine or a placebo. The CDR3 runs from the conserved cysteine through the conserved F or W. D genes are given only for firm matches. For some rows the clone size is stated as once, few or many, or as a class when expanded; others skip it.

V	J	D	size	CDR3	DNA
TRBV5-8	TRBJ2-3	.	.	CASSRGQSTDTQYF	TGTGCCAGCAGCCGCGGACAGTCCACAGATACGCAGTATTTT
TRBV7-2	TRBJ2-5	.	.	CASSSDPAPETQYF	TGTGCCAGCAGCTCTGACCCAGCACCAGAGACCCAGTACTTC
TRBV10-3	TRBJ2-1	TRBD2	.	CAIMSSGGASYNEQFF	TGTGCCATCATGAGCAGCGGGGGGGCCTCCTACAATGAGCAGTTCTTC
TRBV7-9	TRBJ1-4	.	.	CASSFSVFGNEKLFF	TGTGCCAGCAGCTTCTCGGTCTTCGGTAATGAAAAACTGTTTTTT
TRBV7-2	TRBJ2-7	TRBD1	.	CASSFSGTGGYEQYF	TGTGCCAGCAGCTTCTCCGGGACAGGGGGCTACGAGCAGTACTTC
TRBV5-1	TRBJ1-3	.	.	CASSLRGGNTIYF	TGCGCCAGCAGCTTGCGGGGTGGAAACACCATATATTTT
TRBV5-6	TRBJ2-7	TRBD2	.	CASRPLSGGYYEQYF	TGTGCCAGCAGACCCCTTAGCGGGGGGTACTACGAGCAGTACTTC
TRBV5-1	TRBJ2-3	.	many	CASSQGSTDTQYF	TGCGCCAGCAGCCAGGGTAGCACAGATACGCAGTATTTT
TRBV9	TRBJ1-2	TRBD1	.	CASSVVGQGTYGYTF	TGTGCCAGCAGCGTAGTCGGACAGGGGACCTATGGCTACACCTTC
TRBV24-1	TRBJ2-3	.	.	CATSDGGRGGADTQYF	TGTGCCACCAGTGATGGGGGCCGGGGCGGCGCAGATACGCAGTATTTT
TRBV5-4	TRBJ1-1	.	.	CASSLDGLNTEAFF	TGTGCCAGCAGCCTGGACGGTCTGAACACTGAAGCTTTCTTT
TRBV4-1	TRBJ2-1	TRBD2	once	CASSQEGSSGGAYNEQFF	TGCGCCAGCAGCCAAGAGGGGTCTAGCGGGGGGGCTTACAATGAGCAGTTCTTC
TRBV5-4	TRBJ1-4	.	.	CASSLGSGAGNEKLFF	TGTGCCAGCAGCTTAGGTTCCGGGGCAGGGAATGAAAAACTGTTTTTT
TRBV27	TRBJ2-2	TRBD2	.	CASLTSGKTGELFF	TGTGCCAGCCTTACTAGCGGGAAGACCGGGGAGCTGTTTTTT
TRBV11-2	TRBJ1-1	.	few	CASSFTQGLAFF	TGTGCCAGCAGCTTTACGCAGGGACTAGCTTTCTTT
TRBV12-5	TRBJ2-5	.	.	CASGLVQDGTTLGAQYF	TGTGCTAGTGGTTTGGTACAGGACGGGACCACCCTGGGGGCCCAGTACTTC
TRBV29-1	TRBJ2-7	TRBD2	.	CSVREGSDHSYEQYF	TGCAGCGTTAGGGAGGGTAGCGACCACTCCTACGAGCAGTACTTC
TRBV19	TRBJ1-5	.	.	CASSIPLYWDSNQPQHF	TGTGCCAGTAGTATACCCCTCTACTGGGATAGCAATCAGCCCCAGCATTTT
TRBV5-5	TRBJ1-2	.	.	CASSLVGSLGSGDYGYTF	TGTGCCAGCAGCTTGGTTGGTTCCCTGGGGTCAGGGGACTATGGCTACACCTTC
TRBV20-1	TRBJ2-1	.	.	CSADSYNEQFF	TGCAGTGCTGACTCATACAATGAGCAGTTCTTC
TRBV2	TRBJ1-5	TRBD1	.	CASSSGQGVQPQHF	TGTGCCAGCAGTTCCGGACAGGGGGTACAGCCCCAGCATTTT
TRBV11-2	TRBJ2-7	TRBD2	.	CASSFILAGAHEQYF	TGTGCCAGCAGCTTCATACTAGCGGGAGCCCACGAGCAGTACTTC
TRBV11-2	TRBJ1-4	TRBD1	once	CASSHGTGANEKLFF	TGTGCCAGCAGCCATGGGACAGGGGCTAATGAAAAACTGTTTTTT
TRBV15	TRBJ2-5	.	.	CATSRGPETQYF	TGTGCCACCAGCAGGGGTCCTGAGACCCAGTACTTC
TRBV3-1/TRBV3-2	TRBJ1-5	.	few	CASSQDQGQPQHF	TGTGCCAGCAGCCAAGATCAGGGTCAGCCCCAGCATTTT
TRBV7-6	TRBJ1-6	.	.	CASSPSNQPNSPLHF	TGTGCCAGCAGCCCCTCAAACCAGCCCAATTCACCCCTCCACTTT
TRBV19	TRBJ2-7	TRBD2	.	CASKTSGDSSSYEQYF	TGTGCCAGTAAAACTAGCGGGGACTCTAGCTCCTACGAGCAGTACTTC
TRBV27	TRBJ1-5	.	.	CASSFRAMSNQPQHF	TGTGCCAGCAGTTTCCGGGCCATGAGCAATCAGCCCCAGCATTTT
TRBV7-8	TRBJ1-1	.	.	CASSSRRMNTEAFF	TGTGCCAGCAGCTCCAGGAGAATGAACACTGAAGCTTTCTTT
TRBV5-1	TRBJ2-7	TRBD2	.	CASSLRTSGIEQYF	TGCGCCAGCAGCTTAAGGACTAGCGGGATCGAGCAGTACTTC
TRBV6-5	TRBJ2-7	.	.	CASISGGTDDYEQYF	TGTGCCAGCATATCCGGCGGGACGGACGACTACGAGCAGTACTTC
TRBV11-1	TRBJ2-7	TRBD2	.	CASSHIAGGPEQYF	TGTGCCAGCAGCCATATAGCGGGAGGGCCCGAGCAGTACTTC
TRBV28	TRBJ1-2	.	.	CASSLGDNNYGYTF	TGTGCCAGCAGTTTGGGAGACAATAACTATGGCTACACCTTC